This T cell receptor (beta chain) is from a study of T-cell reconstitution after alpha-beta-depleted transplantation in children. This clonotype was found a few times. Preparation of the TCRbeta library was carried out with unique molecular identifiers. Using its own MiXCR run on the PCR reads, TCRdb lists one record per CDR3 protein. The sample comprises about 270,000 distinct CDR3 sequences, 9.5% to 10% of which are singletons, and about 9.5% rests with the top ten. From germline, CDR1 is MNHEY and CDR2 SMNVEV (reference sequence). The CDR3 runs 16 residues. Trimming stripped 3 bases from V and 0 bases from J, with 12 bases between.

The specimen comprised PBMCs from the stem cell graft donor, sampled from the stem cell graft. The receptor was isolated from a human donor who donated a stem cell graft to a child with SCID. The chain carries TRBV27 and TRBJ1-5; TRBD1 might be the D (5 bases). The CDR3 loop reads CASSFSRGDSNQPQHF. The CDR3 DNA reads as TGTGCCAGCAGTTTTTCCCGGGGGGATAGCAATCAGCCCCAGCATTTT.